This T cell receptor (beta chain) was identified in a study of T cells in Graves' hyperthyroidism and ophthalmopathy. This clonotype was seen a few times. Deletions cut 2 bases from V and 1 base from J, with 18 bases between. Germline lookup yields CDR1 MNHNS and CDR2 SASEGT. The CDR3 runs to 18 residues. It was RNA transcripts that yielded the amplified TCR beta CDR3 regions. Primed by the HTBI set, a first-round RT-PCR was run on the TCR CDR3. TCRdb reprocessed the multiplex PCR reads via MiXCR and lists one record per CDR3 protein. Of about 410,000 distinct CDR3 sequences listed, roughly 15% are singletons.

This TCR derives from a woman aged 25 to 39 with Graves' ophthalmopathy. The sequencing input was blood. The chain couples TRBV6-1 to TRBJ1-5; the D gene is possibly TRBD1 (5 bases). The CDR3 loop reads CASSEPPWVQGSNQPQHF. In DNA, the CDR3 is TGTGCCAGCAGTGAACCCCCGTGGGTTCAGGGAAGCAATCAGCCCCAGCATTTT.